These 32 T cell receptor beta chains were all obtained from the same sample, sequenced in a study of a mutant IDH1 vaccine in newly diagnosed glioma. Time point noted: week 35, safety follow-up. It was 300 ug of mutant IDH1 20-mer peptide that made up each vaccine dose, given with topical imiquimod. Profiling relied on immunoSEQ multiplex PCR, and the TCRdb table lists in-frame clones only, not all of them. Here the sample spans more than 25,000 clones, 60% to 80% being singletons. Antigen specificity for these receptors is unknown. Sequencing was performed on PBMCs, taken from a glioma patient whose treatment included an IDH1 peptide vaccine. The receptors were gathered from a woman aged 30 to 39 with glioma. Some clones in this sample may be carry-over from other donors' samples.

The J gene is TRBJ2-7, the V gene TRBV4-1; the match to TRBD2 covers 12 bases. Per germline, CDR1 MGHRA and CDR2 YSYEKL. CDR3 length: 15 residues. J gave up 2 bases and V 5 bases, and 4 bases lay outside the gene matches. The CDR3 bases are TGCGCCAGCAGCTCTACTAGCGGGAGGACCTACGAGCAGTACTTC. Amino acid sequence: CASSSTSGRTYEQYF.

V and J are TRBV5-8 and TRBJ1-5; no reliable D call. V gave up 4 bases and J gave up 0 bases, with 14 bases separating them. The length of the CDR3 is 16 residues. Germline lookup yields CDR1 SGHTS and CDR2 YDEGEE. The CDR3 spells CASSPSTVVSNQPQHF. As DNA, the CDR3 is TGTGCCAGCAGCCCATCCACGGTGGTTAGCAATCAGCCCCAGCATTTT.

This clone appeared a single time. The rearrangement uses TRBV9 and TRBJ1-2, with D possibly matching TRBD1 (6 bases). Trimming took off 4 bases at V and 2 bases at J, with 18 bases between the two ends. Looked up from germline, CDR1 is SGDLS and CDR2 is YYNGEE. The CDR3 has 16 amino acids. CDR3 DNA sequence: TGTGCCAGCAGCTCCCAAGGGGGAGGCAGAAACTATGGCTACACCTTC. It yields the protein CASSSQGGGRNYGYTF.

This clone was detected only a few times. The gene calls are TRBV11-2 and TRBJ1-2, with 9 bases matching TRBD1. Per germline, CDR1 SGHAT and CDR2 FQNNGV. The CDR3 sequence is 14 residues long. The trim removed 5 bases at V and 7 bases at J, leaving 8 bases unmatched. This CDR3 is CASSRGTGGFGYTF. Written as DNA, the CDR3 is TGTGCCAGCAGCCGCGGAACAGGGGGCTTTGGCTACACCTTC. The full variable domain, completed using reference TRBV11-2 and TRBJ1-2, is EAGVAQSPRYKIIEKRQSVAFWCNPISGHATLYWYQQILGQGPKLLIQFQNNGVVDDSQLPKDRFSAERLKGVDSTLKIQPAKLEDSAVYLCASSRGTGGFGYTFGSGTRLTVV.

The chain joins TRBV21-1 to TRBJ2-3; TRBD2, the D gene given by the table, was not confirmed from the DNA. TRBV21-1 constitutes a pseudogene. The CDR3 sequence is 17 residues long. CDR3 sequence (DNA): TGTGCCAGCAGCTTTTGTCGGCTAGCGGGAGAGGCAGATACGCAGTATTTT. This translates into CASSFCRLAGEADTQYF.

V and J are TRBV10-2 and TRBJ1-2; no firm D call. CDR1 is WSHSY, CDR2 SAAADI, per germline. The CDR3 consists of 15 residues. V was cut by 0 bases and J by 0 bases, with 8 bases left in between. CDR3 DNA sequence: TGCGCCAGCAGTGAGTCGATGATAACTAACTATGGCTACACCTTC. Residues: CASSESMITNYGYTF.

The chain uses TRBV27 and TRBJ1-5; no reliable D call. This CDR3 comprises 12 residues. Germline CDR1 reads MNHEY; CDR2 reads SMNVEV (reference sequence). Trimming cost V 5 bases and J 4 bases, with 6 bases left between them. This CDR3 is CASSPSNQPQHF. The CDR3 DNA reads as TGTGCCAGCAGTCCGAGTAATCAGCCCCAGCATTTT.

J is TRBJ2-5 and V is TRBV27; no definite D call. Germline V gene data show CDR1 as MNHEY and CDR2 as SMNVEV (reference sequence). V was pared by 6 bases and J by 5 bases, with 19 bases between. The CDR3 extends over 15 amino acids. CDR3 in amino acids: CASRQSGRQTETQYF. The DNA of the CDR3 is TGTGCCAGCAGACAATCCGGTCGTCAGACGGAGACCCAGTACTTC.

The CDR3 loop is CASSQVGAPEAFF. As DNA, the CDR3 is TGCGCCAGCAGCCAAGTCGGAGCCCCTGAAGCTTTCTTT. The chain uses TRBV4-1 and TRBJ1-1; D is uncertain. Trimming shortened V by 1 base and J by 6 bases, and 9 bases separated the two germline ends. The CDR3 loop spans 13 amino acids. Per germline, CDR1 MGHRA and CDR2 YSYEKL.

This clone was detected only a few times. The gene calls are TRBV5-1 and TRBJ2-2; D is uncertain. There are 15 residues in the CDR3. Trimming took 2 bases from V and 0 from J, leaving 8 bases between them. Germline-derived CDR1 and CDR2 are SGHRS and YFSETQ. CDR3 nucleotides: TGCGCCAGCAGCTTAAGACAAGCGAACACCGGGGAGCTGTTTTTT. This sequence encodes CASSLRQANTGELFF.

This clone was counted once. The rearrangement joins TRBV25-1 to TRBJ2-3, with TRBD1 matching 7 bases. J gave up 2 bases and V 7 bases, and 9 bases lay outside the gene matches. CDR1 is MGHDK, CDR2 SYGVNS, per germline. The CDR3 spans 15 residues. In DNA form, the CDR3 reads TGTGCCAGCAAAACCTCGGGACAGTCCACAGATACGCAGTATTTT. The encoded protein is CASKTSGQSTDTQYF.

Only a few counts were recorded for this clone. The CDR3 nucleotides are TGTGCCAGCAGCCAAGAGTTAGCGGGAGGGGCCTCCAAGGGGACCCAGTACTTC. Its protein product is CASSQELAGGASKGTQYF. V is TRBV14 and J is TRBJ2-5; TRBD2 matches 11 bases. This CDR3 comprises 18 residues. V shed 0 bases, J shed 7 bases, and the junction held 13 bases outside the gene matches. CDR1 and CDR2 from the germline V gene are SGHDN and FVKESK.

The rearrangement uses TRBV29-1 and TRBJ1-5, with D tentatively TRBD1 (5 bases). Germline CDR1 is SQVTM and CDR2 is ANQGSEA. This CDR3 has 13 amino acids. The germline V and J ends were trimmed by 6 bases and 3 bases, with 12 bases remaining between them. CDR3 nucleotides: TGCAGCGTCGTCGACAGTCTCAATCAGCCCCAGCATTTT. As protein: CSVVDSLNQPQHF.

As concerns this clone: At one end, the junction sequence differs from germline, possibly due to a read error. The chain employs TRBV4-2 and TRBJ1-1, with D uncertain. Germline values: CDR1 LGHNA, CDR2 YNFKEQ. The length of the CDR3 is 14 residues. This CDR3 is CASSLSYRLTEAFF. In DNA form, the CDR3 reads TGTGCCAGCAGCCTCAGTTACCGGCTCACTGAAGCTTTTTTT.

This chain joins TRBV6-6 and TRBJ1-1, with D uncertain. The CDR3 is 12 amino acids. Germline CDR1 reads MNHNY; CDR2 reads SVGAGI (reference sequence). V shed 2 bases and J shed 6 bases, with 7 bases lying between them. CDR3 DNA: TGTGCCAGCAGTTACGGGAGCCCTGAAGCTTTCTTT. This encodes CASSYGSPEAFF.

V usage is TRBV27 and J usage is TRBJ1-1; D remains unclear. From germline, CDR1 is MNHEY and CDR2 SMNVEV (reference sequence). V was clipped by 6 bases and J by 0 bases, with 11 bases between them. This CDR3 spans 14 amino acids. The CDR3 DNA reads as TGTGCCAGCAGCCTCTCGCTCTTGAACACTGAAGCTTTCTTT. This codes for CASSLSLLNTEAFF.

A few counts support this clone. The chain is built from TRBV2 and TRBJ2-2; D is tentatively TRBD1 or TRBD2 (6 bases each). Per the germline V gene, CDR1 is SNHLY and CDR2 is FYNNEI. Trimming stripped 6 bases from V and 6 bases from J, with 14 bases between. This CDR3 has 14 amino acids. The CDR3 DNA reads as TGTGCCAGCAGCCCGGGGGCCAACGCCGGGGAGCTGTTTTTT. It specifies CASSPGANAGELFF.

CDR3 sequence reads: CASSSPGLVGRCSYNEQFF. Written as DNA, the CDR3 is TGTGCCAGCAGCTCTCCGGGACTAGTCGGTAGATGCTCCTACAATGAGCAGTTCTTC. V is TRBV12-1 and J is TRBJ2-1; the table's D call TRBD2 went unverified against the DNA. TRBV12-1 is described as a pseudogene. The CDR3 consists of 19 residues.

The V and J genes are TRBV6-5 and TRBJ1-1; D is undetermined. V was clipped by 7 bases and J by 7 bases, with 16 bases between them. The CDR3 spans 13 residues. Germline values: CDR1 MNHEY, CDR2 SVGAGI. The CDR3 is CASTHALRNEAFF. The CDR3, as DNA: TGTGCCAGCACCCACGCACTGCGGAATGAAGCTTTCTTT.

J is TRBJ2-7 and V is TRBV7-9, with D maybe TRBD1 (6 bases). The CDR3 runs 12 residues. Trimming took off 3 bases at V and 4 bases at J, with 7 bases between the two ends. Germline values: CDR1 SEHNR, CDR2 FQNEAQ (reference sequence). CDR3 sequence (DNA): TGTGCCAGCAGCTTCACAGGGTACGAGCAGTACTTC. It yields the protein CASSFTGYEQYF.

The V call is TRBV29-1, the J call TRBJ2-1, with TRBD2 matching over 10 bases. The V segment lost 3 bases and the J segment 2 bases; nucleotides outside the gene matches: 4. CDR3 length: 15 residues. Germline CDR1 is SQVTM and CDR2 is ANQGSEA. The CDR3 is CSVDPGLAPYNEQFF. The CDR3 bases are TGCAGCGTTGACCCGGGACTAGCGCCCTACAATGAGCAGTTCTTC.

The rearrangement uses TRBV11-2 and TRBJ2-3, with TRBD2 identical over 14 bases. The CDR3 is 16 residues long. V lost 5 bases to trimming and J lost 2 bases; unmatched junction nucleotides: 3. CDR1 SGHAT and CDR2 FQNNGV come from the germline V gene. As DNA, the CDR3 is TGTGCCAGCAGCCGGACTAGCGGGAGGATCACAGATACGCAGTATTTT. As protein: CASSRTSGRITDTQYF.

This chain connects TRBV6-6 to TRBJ2-2, with 11 nucleotides matching TRBD2. CDR1 is MNHNY and CDR2 is SVGAGI in the germline V gene (reference sequence). Trimming cost V 6 bases and J 5 bases; bases outside gene matches: 5. CDR3 length: 15 amino acids. This CDR3 reads CASRPLAGGTGELFF. In DNA form, the CDR3 reads TGTGCCAGCAGACCTCTAGCGGGAGGTACCGGGGAGCTGTTTTTT.

This clone appeared a few times. The CDR3 is CASSLRQDEQYF. CDR3 DNA: TGTGCCAGCAGCTTAAGACAGGACGAGCAGTACTTC. The chain carries TRBV7-9 and TRBJ2-7; TRBD1 is a possible D gene (6 bases). Germline V gene data show CDR1 as SEHNR and CDR2 as FQNEAQ (reference sequence). V gave up 2 bases and J gave up 5 bases, with 7 bases separating them. The CDR3 loop spans 12 amino acids.

V gene TRBV2 combines with J gene TRBJ1-3; D perhaps matches TRBD1 (5 bases). Deletions cut 4 bases from V and 4 bases from J, with 11 bases between. Germline V CDR1 and CDR2: SNHLY, FYNNEI. The CDR3 has 14 amino acids. For the CDR3, the DNA is TGTGCCAGCAGTGTGACAGTCTCGGGAAACACCATATATTTT. Encoded protein: CASSVTVSGNTIYF.

The chain couples TRBV5-6 to TRBJ1-1, with 9 bases identical to TRBD1. Losses at the gene ends were 5 bases for V and 11 bases for J; bases not matched to a gene: 10. This CDR3 region has 13 residues. Looked up from germline, CDR1 is SGHDT and CDR2 is YYEEEE. The CDR3, as DNA: TGTGCCAGCAGGTGGGGACAGGGACTTGAGGCTTTCTTT. Residues: CASRWGQGLEAFF.

This clone is medium-sized (0.01 to 0.1%) within its sample. J is TRBJ1-1 and V is TRBV7-9; 8 bases match TRBD1. CDR1 is SEHNR and CDR2 is FQNEAQ in the germline V gene (reference sequence). The CDR3 sequence is 13 residues long. The V and J ends lost 0 bases and 6 bases, in that order; junction bases with no gene match: 0. For the CDR3, the DNA is TGTGCCAGCAGCTTAGCGGGACAGGCTGAAGCTTTCTTT. The encoded protein is CASSLAGQAEAFF.

The gene calls are TRBV5-6 and TRBJ2-2; TRBD1 or TRBD2 may be the D gene (5 bases each). V gave up 4 bases and J gave up 6 bases, with 7 bases separating them. CDR1 and CDR2 from the germline V gene are SGHDT and YYEEEE. There are 12 residues in the CDR3. CDR3 DNA sequence: TGTGCCAGCAGCCGGGGACCCGGGGAGCTGTTTTTT. Its translation is CASSRGPGELFF.

The rearrangement links TRBV19 to TRBJ2-1, with D perhaps TRBD2 (5 bases). Germline-derived CDR1 and CDR2 are LNHDA and SQIVND (reference sequence). The V end was cut by 8 bases, the J end by 3 bases, with 11 bases between. The CDR3 totals 13 residues. The CDR3 loop reads CASGETVYNEQFF. The CDR3 DNA reads TGTGCCAGTGGGGAGACGGTCTACAATGAGCAGTTCTTC.

The genes are TRBV9 and TRBJ2-7; no reliable D call. The CDR3 is 14 residues long. V was shortened by 0 bases and J by 7 bases, with 14 bases between the two germline ends. Germline lookup yields CDR1 SGDLS and CDR2 YYNGEE. This CDR3 is CASSVATEPGEQYF. The CDR3 DNA follows: TGTGCCAGCAGCGTAGCAACAGAGCCGGGTGAGCAGTACTTC. The entire variable domain, with the rest obtained from reference TRBV9 and TRBJ2-7, is as follows: DSGVTQTPKHLITATGQRVTLRCSPRSGDLSVYWYQQSLDQGLQFLIQYYNGEERAKGNILERFSAQQFPDLHSELNLSSLELGDSALYFCASSVATEPGEQYFGPGTRLTVT.

The rearrangement links TRBV25-1 to TRBJ2-2; no reliable D call. The CDR3 is made up of 13 amino acids. V was cut by 10 bases and J by 4 bases, with 13 bases left in between. Germline values: CDR1 MGHDK, CDR2 SYGVNS. For the CDR3, the DNA is TGTGCCATTGGACCGGCGAGCACCGGGGAGCTGTTTTTT. Amino acids: CAIGPASTGELFF.

The chain employs TRBV27 and TRBJ1-5; D remains ambiguous. This CDR3 spans 14 amino acids. V gave up 6 bases and J gave up 2 bases, with 11 bases separating them. The germline V gene encodes CDR1 MNHEY and CDR2 SMNVEV (reference sequence). The CDR3 nucleotides read TGTGCCAGCAGCCTAGGGTTGGGCAATCAGCCCCAGCATTTT. Translated: CASSLGLGNQPQHF.